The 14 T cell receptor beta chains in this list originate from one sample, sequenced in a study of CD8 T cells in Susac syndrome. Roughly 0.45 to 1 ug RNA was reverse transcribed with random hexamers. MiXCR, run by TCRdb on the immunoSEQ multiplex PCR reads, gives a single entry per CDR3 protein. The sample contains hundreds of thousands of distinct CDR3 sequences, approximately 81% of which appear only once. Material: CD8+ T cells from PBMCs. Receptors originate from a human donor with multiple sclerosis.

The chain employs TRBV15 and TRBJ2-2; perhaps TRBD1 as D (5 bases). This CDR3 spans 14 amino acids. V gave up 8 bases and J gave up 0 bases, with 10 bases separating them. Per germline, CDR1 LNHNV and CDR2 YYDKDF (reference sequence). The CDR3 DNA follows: TGTGCCACCCGGCAGGGCACGAACACCGGGGAGCTGTTTTTT. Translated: CATRQGTNTGELFF.

The DNA for the CDR3 is TGCAGTGCTCCCGGGGGGCTAGCCAAAAACATTCAGTACTTC. Translated, it gives CSAPGGLAKNIQYF. The V and J genes are TRBV20-1 and TRBJ2-4; a weak D match, TRBD2 (7 bases). The CDR3 covers 14 residues. Deletions cut 5 bases from V and 0 bases from J, with 11 bases between. The germline V gene encodes CDR1 DFQATT and CDR2 SNEGSKA (reference sequence).

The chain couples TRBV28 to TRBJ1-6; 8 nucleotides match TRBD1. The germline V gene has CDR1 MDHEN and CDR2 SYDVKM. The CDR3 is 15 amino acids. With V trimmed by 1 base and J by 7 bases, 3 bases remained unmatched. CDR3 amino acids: CASSLFPGGNSPLHF. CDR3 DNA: TGTGCCAGCAGTTTATTTCCAGGGGGCAATTCACCCCTCCACTTT.

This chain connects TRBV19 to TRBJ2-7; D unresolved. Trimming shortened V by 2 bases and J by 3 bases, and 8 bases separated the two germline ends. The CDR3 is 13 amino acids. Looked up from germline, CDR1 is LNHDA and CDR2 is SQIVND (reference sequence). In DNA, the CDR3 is TGTGCCAGTAGTATATTTGCGCACTACGAGCAGTACTTC. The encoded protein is CASSIFAHYEQYF.

The CDR3 nucleotides read TGCGCCAGCACCCCAAATCCGGGCCTAAAGGCTGGGGCCAACGTCCTGACTTTC. Its protein product is CASTPNPGLKAGANVLTF. V usage is TRBV5-1 and J usage is TRBJ2-6; D is unclear. In germline, CDR1 is SGHRS, CDR2 YFSETQ. With 6 bases removed from V and 2 bases from J, the gap between germline ends came to 21 bases. This CDR3 region has 18 residues.

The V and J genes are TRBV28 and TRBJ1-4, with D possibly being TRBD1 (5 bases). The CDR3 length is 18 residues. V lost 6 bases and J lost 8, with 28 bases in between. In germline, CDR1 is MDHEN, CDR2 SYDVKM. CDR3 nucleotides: TGTGCCAGCAGGTCAAAAGGAGGGGCTAAAAAGGCTAGGGAAAAACTGTTTTTT. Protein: CASRSKGGAKKAREKLFF.

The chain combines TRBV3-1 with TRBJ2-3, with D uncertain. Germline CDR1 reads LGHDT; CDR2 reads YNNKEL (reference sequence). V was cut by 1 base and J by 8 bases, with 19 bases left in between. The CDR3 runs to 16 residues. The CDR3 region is CASSQGSGYPSGTQYF. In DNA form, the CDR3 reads TGTGCCAGCAGCCAAGGATCCGGGTACCCCAGTGGTACGCAGTATTTT.

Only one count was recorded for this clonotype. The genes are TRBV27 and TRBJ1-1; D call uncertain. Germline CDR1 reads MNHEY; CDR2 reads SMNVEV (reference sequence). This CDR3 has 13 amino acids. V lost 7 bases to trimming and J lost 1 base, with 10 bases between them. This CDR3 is CASKSIGNTEAFF. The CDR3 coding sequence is TGTGCCAGCAAGTCAATAGGGAACACTGAAGCTTTCTTT.

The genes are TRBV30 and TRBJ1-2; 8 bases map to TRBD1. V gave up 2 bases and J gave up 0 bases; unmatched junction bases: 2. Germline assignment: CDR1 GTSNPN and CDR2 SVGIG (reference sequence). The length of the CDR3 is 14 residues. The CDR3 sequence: CAWSWDRSNYGYTF. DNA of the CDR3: TGTGCCTGGAGTTGGGACAGGTCTAACTATGGCTACACCTTC.

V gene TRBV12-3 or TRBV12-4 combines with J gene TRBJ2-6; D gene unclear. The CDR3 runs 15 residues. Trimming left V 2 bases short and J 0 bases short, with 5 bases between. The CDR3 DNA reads TGTGCCAGCAGTTTATGGAGCTCTGGGGCCAACGTCCTGACTTTC. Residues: CASSLWSSGANVLTF.

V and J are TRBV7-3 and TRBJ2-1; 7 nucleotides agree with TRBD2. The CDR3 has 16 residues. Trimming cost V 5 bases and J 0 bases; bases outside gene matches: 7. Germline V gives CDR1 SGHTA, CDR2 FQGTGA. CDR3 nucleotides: TGTGCCAGCAGCCTTATCAGCGGGGTCTCCTACAATGAGCAGTTCTTC. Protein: CASSLISGVSYNEQFF.

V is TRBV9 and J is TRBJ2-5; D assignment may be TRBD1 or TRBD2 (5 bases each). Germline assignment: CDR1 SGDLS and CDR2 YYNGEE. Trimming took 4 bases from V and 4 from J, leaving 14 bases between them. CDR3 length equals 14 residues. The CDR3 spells CASSSWDGSETQYF. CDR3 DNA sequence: TGTGCCAGCAGCTCCTGGGACGGGTCAGAGACCCAGTACTTC.

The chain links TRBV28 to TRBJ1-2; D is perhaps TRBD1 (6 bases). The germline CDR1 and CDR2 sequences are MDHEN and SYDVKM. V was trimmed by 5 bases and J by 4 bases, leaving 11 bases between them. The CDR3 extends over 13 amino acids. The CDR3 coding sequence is TGTGCCAGCAGTCGGCAGGACAGCTATGGCTACACCTTC. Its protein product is CASSRQDSYGYTF.

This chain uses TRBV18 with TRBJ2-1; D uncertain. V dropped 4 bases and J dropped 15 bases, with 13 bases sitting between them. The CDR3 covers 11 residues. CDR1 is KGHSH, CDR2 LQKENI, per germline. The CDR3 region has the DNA TGTGCCAGCTCACTGGACCACGCTCCGTTCTTC. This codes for CASSLDHAPFF.